The 10 T cell receptor beta chains listed next were all sequenced from one sample in a study of cytomegalovirus exposure and HLA in healthy donors (dated by TCRdb to 2016 to 2017). Libraries were made using the immunoSEQ multiplex PCR assay. For the multiplex PCR, a mixture combining 60 forward primers for TCR Vbeta segments and 13 reverse primers for TCR Jbeta segments was used. Held by TCRdb, this immuneACCESS table contains in-frame sequences only and omits some clones. Under half of the omission traces to an unresolved V gene where checked; the cause of the rest is unknown. The sample table on file contains about 120,000 clones. The top ten constitute roughly 3.5% of the sample. Sequencing input: PBMCs. The receptors shown here come from a man aged 18 to 30 in good health and CMV-seronegative.

The chain employs TRBV5-5 and TRBJ2-7; 10 bases agree with TRBD1. The junction had 7 bases not matched to a gene; V was cut back by 3 bases and J by 4 bases. The CDR3 covers 15 residues. CDR1 and CDR2 (germline): SGHKS, YYEKEE (reference sequence). The CDR3 region is CASSSRGQGLYEQYF. The CDR3 nucleotides are TGTGCCAGCAGCTCTAGGGGACAGGGGTTGTACGAGCAGTACTTC. The whole variable domain, remainder taken from reference TRBV5-5 and TRBJ2-7, is DAGVTQSPTHLIKTRGQQVTLRCSPISGHKSVSWYQQVLGQGPQFIFQYYEKEERGRGNFPDRFSARQFPNYSSELNVNALLLGDSALYLCASSSRGQGLYEQYFGPGTRLTVT.

The V call is TRBV7-9, the J call TRBJ2-1; 9 positions match TRBD1. The V gene's germline CDR1 is SEHNR and CDR2 FQNEAQ (reference sequence). Germline trimming cut 4 bases from V and 9 bases from J; bases unmatched to any gene: 10. This CDR3 spans 15 amino acids. The CDR3 here is CASSWDRVVMGEQFF. Written as DNA, the CDR3 is TGTGCCAGCAGCTGGGACAGGGTGGTCATGGGTGAGCAGTTCTTC.

The V and J genes are TRBV5-3 and TRBJ1-5; 8 nucleotides line up with TRBD1. TRBV5-3 is an ORF; its function is uncertain. This CDR3 has 19 residues. Losses at the gene ends were 0 bases for V and 1 base for J; bases not matched to a gene: 12. CDR3 residues: CARSLDRGADGGSNQPQHF. The CDR3 DNA follows: TGTGCCAGAAGCTTGGACAGGGGGGCTGACGGCGGGAGCAATCAGCCCCAGCATTTT.

V and J are TRBV30 and TRBJ1-6; D ambiguous. The CDR3 runs 12 residues. Deletions cut 4 bases from V and 13 bases from J, with 14 bases between. In germline, CDR1 is GTSNPN, CDR2 SVGIG (reference sequence). CDR3: CAWTLPPQPLHF. The CDR3 DNA reads as TGTGCCTGGACCCTCCCGCCTCAGCCCCTCCACTTT. The entire variable domain, with the rest obtained from reference TRBV30 and TRBJ1-6, is as follows: SQTIHQWPATLVQPVGSPLSLECTVEGTSNPNLYWYRQAAGRGLQLLFYSVGIGQISSEVPQNLSASRPQDRQFILSSKKLLLSDSGFYLCAWTLPPQPLHFGNGTRLTVT.

The gene calls are TRBV18 and TRBJ2-2; tentative D call: TRBD1 (7 bases). The ends were cut back, 6 bases at V and 7 bases at J, with 18 bases in the middle. The CDR3 length is 15 residues. CDR1 KGHSH and CDR2 LQKENI come from the germline V gene. CDR3 coding DNA: TGTGCCAGCTCCTATCAGGGGGGCATCAACGGGGAGCTGTTTTTT. Its translation: CASSYQGGINGELFF.

V gene TRBV25-1 combines with J gene TRBJ2-7; D is perhaps TRBD2 (5 bases). Trimming pared 2 bases from V and 7 bases from J, leaving 9 bases between. Germline CDR1 MGHDK, CDR2 SYGVNS. CDR3 length: 12 amino acids. CDR3 sequence (DNA): TGTGCCAGCAGTGAACGCCCGGGGGAGCAGTACTTC. This sequence encodes CASSERPGEQYF.

The CDR3 loop reads CASRSFNSPLHF. For the CDR3, the DNA is TGTGCCAGCAGATCGTTCAATTCACCCCTCCACTTT. The gene calls are TRBV7-8 and TRBJ1-6; no firm D call. The V and J ends lost 6 bases and 7 bases respectively, with 7 bases between them. The length of the CDR3 is 12 residues. Germline V gene lookup returns CDR1 SGHVS and CDR2 FQNEAQ.

The V gene is TRBV4-1, the J gene TRBJ2-2; no clear D gene. In germline, CDR1 is MGHRA, CDR2 YSYEKL. The CDR3 sequence is 17 residues long. V lost 1 base and J 2 bases, leaving 14 bases between the germline ends. This chain's CDR3 is CASSQVVPGYNTGELFF. In nucleotides, the CDR3 is TGCGCCAGCAGCCAAGTAGTTCCAGGATACAACACCGGGGAGCTGTTTTTT.

The chain has TRBV5-4 and TRBJ1-1, with 7 bases aligning to TRBD1. The V and J ends lost 2 bases and 7 bases, in that order; junction bases with no gene match: 8. The CDR3 length is 14 residues. Germline-derived CDR1 and CDR2 are SGHNT and YYREEE (reference sequence). The CDR3 DNA reads as TGTGCCAGCAGCTTTATTGGGACAGAGGTTGAAGCTTTCTTT. Protein product: CASSFIGTEVEAFF. The full variable domain, its missing parts supplied by reference TRBV5-4 and TRBJ1-1, is ETGVTQSPTHLIKTRGQQVTLRCSSQSGHNTVSWYQQALGQGPQFIFQYYREEENGRGNFPPRFSGLQFPNYSSELNVNALELDDSALYLCASSFIGTEVEAFFGQGTRLTVV.

The genes are TRBV10-2 and TRBJ2-1; 7 bases are a match to TRBD2. CDR3 length: 16 amino acids. Germline loops: CDR1 WSHSY, CDR2 SAAADI. Trimming removed 3 bases from V and 2 bases from J; junction bases left unmatched: 7. The CDR3 reads CASSDGRVGTYNEQFF. As DNA, the CDR3 is TGCGCCAGCAGTGATGGGAGGGTTGGGACCTACAATGAGCAGTTCTTC.